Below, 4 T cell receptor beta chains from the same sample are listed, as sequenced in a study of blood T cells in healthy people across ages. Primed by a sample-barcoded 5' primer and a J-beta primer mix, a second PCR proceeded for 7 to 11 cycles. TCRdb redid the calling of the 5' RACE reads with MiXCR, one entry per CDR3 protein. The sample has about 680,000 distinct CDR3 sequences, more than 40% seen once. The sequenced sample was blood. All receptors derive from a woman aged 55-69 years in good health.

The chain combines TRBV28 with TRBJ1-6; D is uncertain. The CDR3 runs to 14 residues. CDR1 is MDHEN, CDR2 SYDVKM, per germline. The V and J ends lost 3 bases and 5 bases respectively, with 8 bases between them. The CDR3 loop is CASSFGRNNSPLHF. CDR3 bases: TGTGCCAGCAGTTTTGGCAGGAATAATTCACCCCTCCACTTT.

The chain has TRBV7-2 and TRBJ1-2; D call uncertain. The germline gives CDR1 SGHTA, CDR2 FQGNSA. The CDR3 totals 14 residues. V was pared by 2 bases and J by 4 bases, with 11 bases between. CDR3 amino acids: CASSLFGKLYGYTF. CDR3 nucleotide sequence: TGTGCCAGCAGCTTATTCGGGAAGCTCTATGGCTACACCTTC.

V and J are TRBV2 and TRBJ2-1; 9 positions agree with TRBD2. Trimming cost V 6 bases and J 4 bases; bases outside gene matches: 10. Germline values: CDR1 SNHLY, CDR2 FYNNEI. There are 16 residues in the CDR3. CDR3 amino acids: CASSHPLAGAYNEQFF. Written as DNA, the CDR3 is TGTGCCAGCAGCCACCCTTTAGCGGGAGCGTACAATGAGCAGTTCTTC.

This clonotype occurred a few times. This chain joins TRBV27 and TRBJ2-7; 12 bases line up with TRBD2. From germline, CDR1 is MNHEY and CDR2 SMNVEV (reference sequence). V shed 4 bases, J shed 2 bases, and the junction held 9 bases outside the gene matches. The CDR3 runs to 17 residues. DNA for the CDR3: TGTGCCAGCAGTTCAAGTAGGACTAGCGGGATAACCTACGAGCAGTACTTC. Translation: CASSSSRTSGITYEQYF.